This T cell receptor beta chain was captured by sequencing in a study of blood T cells in healthy people across ages (dated by TCRdb to 2015 to 2017). Looking at the study overall: In model experiments, template switching captured roughly one uniquely barcoded TCR beta cDNA molecule for every two T cells. To avoid experimental bias, donors of different ages were randomly spread across the sequencing lanes. Four age groups were formed from the donors: young (average roughly 15 years), middle-aged (more than 35), aged (roughly 59) and long-lived (around 82). Age-related changes in TCR beta repertoire diversity were measured in the study by deep sequencing normalized with unique cDNA molecular identifiers. Two additional independent replicas of 1 million unique cDNA reads from the same blood draw were analyzed for two donors (one aged 18 to 30 and one aged 80 or older). Paper-wide results and their limitations: Conclusive comparison of naive and antigen-experienced compartments was prevented by the profiling of bulk unsorted PBMCs. Donor CMV infection status was unknown, potentially confounding age-related changes in expanded clonotypes. Total diversity estimates from one million sequenced T cells were considered lower bounds and underestimates. The long-lived group showed more naive CD4+ T cells, fewer expanded clones and increased TCR diversity than the aged group, suggesting age selection. As age increased, observed TCR beta diversity per million T cells dropped in a roughly linear way, and a significant reduction was already evident by age approximately 40. There was a strong correlation between observed TCR beta diversity and the percentage of naive T cells measured by flow cytometry.

The CDR3 contains 14 residues, cysteine and phenylalanine counted. Only CDR3 DNA remains: 42 bases, in frame from the first base. The junction carries 8 bases between V and J, which are trimmed by 5 bases and 0 bases respectively. Per the germline V gene (reference sequence), MNHEY is the CDR1 and SMNVEV is the CDR2. The receptor library was made with 5' RACE. Sequencing was performed on an Illumina HiSeq 2500. A second PCR of about 7 to 12 cycles was run with a J-beta primer mix and a sample-barcoded 5' primer. A unique molecular identifier was introduced onto each TCR beta cDNA molecule by a template-switch 5' adaptor carrying 12 random nucleotides. Each sample yielded at least 2.5 million CDR3-containing paired-end reads. The Mint cDNA synthesis kit, primed by a TRBC-specific oligonucleotide, was used to synthesize first-strand cDNA from all RNA. Following uracil-DNA glycosylase treatment, a first 18-cycle PCR with universal primers M1SS and BC2_uni_R was performed on all cDNA. The original methods were these. Each sample was normalized by randomly selecting 1 million high-quality reads, each carrying a distinct molecular identifier. Reads sharing molecular identifiers were discarded rather than binned into consensus sequences. MiTCR, set to a Q25 quality threshold and the strictest error-elimination algorithm, was used for CDR3 identification, clonotype clustering and error correction. A nonparametric unseen species model with Euler transformation was used to estimate a lower bound on total TCR beta diversity. Through fastp at Q25 and MiXCR, TCRdb rebuilt clones from the public reads, retaining in-frame beta chains. Each entry merges the rows of one CDR3 protein and shows their most common DNA and genes. The V and J calls shown here were made by TCRdb, not taken from the authors' results. In all, the sample holds fewer than 1.5 million distinct CDR3 sequences, and 35% to 45% of those were seen once. Around 8% of the sample comes from the top ten.

This clonotype was found many times. Which antigen it targets is not known. Base qualities are missing; no much larger clone stands one base away. The 40 or so donors, aged 6 to 90 years, were systemically healthy Caucasian individuals from Russia. Each donor gave ten milliliters of peripheral blood, drawn into EDTA-treated Vacutainer tubes. Ficoll-Paque density-gradient centrifugation was used to isolate PBMCs, with at least 6.5 million per sample. Trizol reagent was used to extract total RNA from the PBMCs, yielding at least 6 micrograms per sample. Naive CD45RAhigh/CD27high T cell percentages were measured by flow cytometry on a PBMC aliquot from every donor.

The TCR comes from a young woman in good health. What was sequenced was blood. The rearrangement combines TRBV27 with TRBJ1-5; TRBD1 could be the D gene, as 5 bases match. Here the CDR3 is given as CASSPRDSNQPQHF. The base sequence is TGTGCCAGCAGTCCCAGGGATAGCAATCAGCCCCAGCATTTT.